Listed below are T cell receptor beta chains from one sample, sequenced in a study of blood T cell repertoires in COVID-19. Method: immunoSEQ multiplex PCR; TCRdb's copy keeps in-frame clones and lacks some. The sample lists 50,000 to 65,000 clones; roughly nine tenths were seen once. Sequencing was performed on peripheral blood. The receptor set was obtained from a man in his fifties or sixties with active COVID-19. CDR3s include the opening cysteine and the closing phenylalanine or tryptophan. Fields, in order: D gene, CDR3 length, V gene, CDR3 protein. The D gene is left open where the match is weak.

TRBD1	15	TRBV7-7	CASSFTDRGNEKLFF
NA	16	TRBV18	CASNRRNPANTGELFF
TRBD1	13	TRBV2	CASSAGTVTEAFF
NA	16	TRBV28	CASSLTVAGVGYEQYF
TRBD1	16	TRBV28	CASSFLSGQGAYEQYF
TRBD1	18	TRBV27	CASSPRRWGDRGSSEAFF
NA	14	TRBV28	CASQEDYSNQPQHF
TRBD1	15	TRBV6-5	CASSTGQGAYYGYTF
NA	13	TRBV5-1	CASAPGAGNTIYF
NA	13	TRBV7-8	CASSPTNTGELFF
NA	11	TRBV28	CASSWNRVGFF
TRBD1	16	TRBV23-1	CASRGQASSNLYEQYF
TRBD2	16	TRBV5-6	CASSRIAGAPYNEQFF
NA	19	TRBV21-1	CASSGGPRLAGGSSYEQYF
NA	16	TRBV10-3	CAISEARQLTKNIQYF
TRBD1	15	TRBV28	CASTSPGTGGYEQYF
NA	14	TRBV6-5	CASSYSYRQETQYF
TRBD1	15	TRBV5-1	CASSLMGTGRYEQYF
TRBD1	19	TRBV4-1	CASSHQLVPGQGTNYGYTF
TRBD1	13	TRBV5-4	CASSLPGGETQYF
TRBD1	14	TRBV11-2	CASSSGTGAYEQYF
TRBD1	15	TRBV2	CASSERDRGIGEQYF
TRBD2	15	TRBV19	CASSIEPGLAYEQYF
TRBD2	17	TRBV28	CASSLNYAGGVTDTQYF
TRBD1	16	TRBV11-2	CASSLEIRGRGTEAFF
NA	15	TRBV14	CASSQVDSRNSPLHF
TRBD1	16	TRBV7-2	CASSRAQRDSSYEQYF
TRBD2	15	TRBV5-1	CASSLVGLAGGEQFF
TRBD2	16	TRBV5-1	CASSLTSGRAGIEQYF
NA	19	TRBV4-3	CASSHKRGGAGEGNEKLFF
NA	12	TRBV2	CASSDEEGRQFF
NA	14	TRBV18	CASSTGGGQETQYF
TRBD2	15	TRBV6-2/TRBV6-3	CASSKLAGYTDTQYF